These 30 T cell receptor beta chains share one sample of origin, sequenced in a study of monozygotic twins with inflammatory bowel disease. For each CDR3 protein, TCRdb gives one entry from its re-call of the 5' RACE reads, without DNA. Here the sample table reports tens of thousands of distinct CDR3 sequences. The material sequenced was blood. The receptor set was obtained from a human donor with ulcerative colitis or Crohn's disease, or a healthy co-twin of an affected twin (not recorded which).

The J gene is TRBJ2-1, the V gene TRBV5-1; TCRdb picks TRBD1, but there is no DNA to check that call. The length of the CDR3 is 16 residues. In germline, CDR1 is SGHRS, CDR2 YFSETQ. The CDR3 is CASSLAWTGGNNEQFF. Complete variable domain (other parts from reference TRBV5-1 and TRBJ2-1): KAGVTQTPRYLIKTRGQQVTLSCSPISGHRSVSWYQQTPGQGLQFLFEYFSETQRNKGNFPGRFSGRQFSNSRSEMNVSTLELGDSALYLCASSLAWTGGNNEQFFGPGTRLTVL.

The V and J genes are TRBV5-1 and TRBJ2-5. CDR1 and CDR2 from the germline V gene are SGHRS and YFSETQ. This CDR3 region has 13 residues. CDR3 loop: CASSPSVRETQYF.

V is TRBV20-1 and J is TRBJ2-7. The CDR3 consists of 14 residues. Germline V lookup: CDR1 DFQATT, CDR2 SNEGSKA (reference sequence). The CDR3 is CSAKTALGVYEQYF.

This sequence joins TRBV10-3 and TRBJ2-1; as DNA is missing, the TRBD1 call by TCRdb cannot be tested. CDR1 is ENHRY and CDR2 is SYGVKD in the germline V gene. The CDR3 runs to 11 residues. The CDR3: CATRQGNEQFF.

This sequence joins TRBV30 and TRBJ2-1; TCRdb picks TRBD2, but there is no DNA to check that call. The germline CDR1 and CDR2 sequences are GTSNPN and SVGIG (reference sequence). There are 15 residues in the CDR3. CDR3 sequence reads: CAWRRLAGGYNEQFF.

The J gene is TRBJ2-1, the V gene TRBV2; TCRdb outputs TRBD2, but without DNA this stays unchecked. The length of the CDR3 is 15 residues. Germline V lookup: CDR1 SNHLY, CDR2 FYNNEI. This CDR3 reads CASAPSRGFYNEQFF.

This chain links TRBV5-6 with TRBJ1-3. CDR3 length: 14 amino acids. Per the germline V gene, CDR1 is SGHDT and CDR2 is YYEEEE. This chain's CDR3 is CASSLGRLENTIYF.

This clonotype is identified as medium-sized from frequency. The gene calls are TRBV9 and TRBJ1-3. The CDR3 length is 16 residues. Germline V gene lookup returns CDR1 SGDLS and CDR2 YYNGEE. The CDR3 here is CASSSATVNSGNTIYF.

The V gene is TRBV24-1, the J gene TRBJ1-1. Germline values: CDR1 KGHDR, CDR2 SFDVKD. This CDR3 contains 13 residues. Here the CDR3 reads CATGNDGNTEAFF.

The chain combines TRBV5-1 with TRBJ1-1. The germline V gene encodes CDR1 SGHRS and CDR2 YFSETQ. CDR3 length: 13 residues. The CDR3 loop reads CASSLDLNTEAFF. The full variable domain, its missing parts supplied by reference TRBV5-1 and TRBJ1-1, is KAGVTQTPRYLIKTRGQQVTLSCSPISGHRSVSWYQQTPGQGLQFLFEYFSETQRNKGNFPGRFSGRQFSNSRSEMNVSTLELGDSALYLCASSLDLNTEAFFGQGTRLTVV.

The CDR3 sequence is CASRGGTAYNEQFF. The chain links TRBV28 to TRBJ2-1; without DNA, the TCRdb call of TRBD1 cannot be checked. The length of the CDR3 is 14 residues. CDR1 and CDR2 (germline): MDHEN, SYDVKM.

The CDR3 here is CASSLGSSYNEQFF. V gene TRBV5-1 combines with J gene TRBJ2-1. Germline-derived CDR1 and CDR2 are SGHRS and YFSETQ. This CDR3 region has 14 residues.

V usage is TRBV28 and J usage is TRBJ1-2. The germline CDR1 and CDR2 sequences are MDHEN and SYDVKM. This CDR3 comprises 12 residues. The CDR3 here is CASSLGLYGYTF.

The chain couples TRBV28 to TRBJ1-3. The CDR3 spans 14 residues. Germline loops: CDR1 MDHEN, CDR2 SYDVKM. CDR3 protein: CASSLGRRGNTIYF.

The gene calls are TRBV29-1 and TRBJ1-4. Germline V gene lookup returns CDR1 SQVTM and CDR2 ANQGSEA. The CDR3 length is 11 residues. The CDR3 sequence is CSGLDGEKLFF.

The chain is built from TRBV5-1 and TRBJ1-1; TCRdb reports TRBD1, a call that lacks DNA to check it against. CDR1 and CDR2 (germline): SGHRS, YFSETQ. The CDR3 is 14 amino acids. The CDR3 region is CASSLTTGSTEAFF.

The CDR3 sequence is CASSQISLTDTQYF. The chain employs TRBV12-3 or TRBV12-4 and TRBJ2-3. The CDR3 loop spans 14 amino acids.

The rearrangement links TRBV5-1 to TRBJ2-2. The germline gives CDR1 SGHRS, CDR2 YFSETQ. The CDR3 is 14 amino acids. The CDR3 spells CASSLGGGTGELFF. Full variable domain (missing parts from reference TRBV5-1 and TRBJ2-2): KAGVTQTPRYLIKTRGQQVTLSCSPISGHRSVSWYQQTPGQGLQFLFEYFSETQRNKGNFPGRFSGRQFSNSRSEMNVSTLELGDSALYLCASSLGGGTGELFFGEGSRLTVL.

The gene calls are TRBV28 and TRBJ2-6; TCRdb picks TRBD1, but there is no DNA to check that call. The CDR3 is made up of 18 amino acids. CDR1 is MDHEN and CDR2 is SYDVKM in the germline V gene. CDR3 amino acids: CASSLFTGRGSGANVLTF.

This sequence joins TRBV29-1 and TRBJ2-3; TCRdb indicates TRBD1, and absent DNA this call remains unverified. This CDR3 region has 14 residues. Germline loops: CDR1 SQVTM, CDR2 ANQGSEA. CDR3 sequence: CSVAPGQSTDTQYF.

The gene calls are TRBV18 and TRBJ2-3; without DNA, the TCRdb call of TRBD2 cannot be checked. In germline, CDR1 is KGHSH, CDR2 LQKENI. The CDR3 contains 15 residues. The CDR3 loop is CASSRSGGNTDTQYF. The whole variable domain, remainder taken from reference TRBV18 and TRBJ2-3, is NAGVMQNPRHLVRRRGQEARLRCSPMKGHSHVYWYRQLPEEGLKFMVYLQKENIIDESGMPKERFSAEFPKEGPSILRIQQVVRGDSAAYFCASSRSGGNTDTQYFGPGTRLTVL.

The J gene is TRBJ2-1, the V gene TRBV10-2; the D call of TRBD1 rests on TCRdb alone, since no DNA is present to check it. The V gene's germline CDR1 is WSHSY and CDR2 SAAADI. This CDR3 has 11 residues. The CDR3 reads CASGDSRGQFF.

CDR3 protein: CASSLGVNQPQHF. The chain has TRBV7-2 and TRBJ1-5. Looked up from germline, CDR1 is SGHTA and CDR2 is FQGNSA. This CDR3 comprises 13 residues.

The chain uses TRBV12-5 and TRBJ1-1; the D gene TCRdb calls, TRBD1, cannot be checked with no DNA. The germline CDR1 and CDR2 sequences are LGHNT and FRNRAP. The CDR3 runs 15 residues. Here the CDR3 reads CASGSGQGRKTEAFF.

The chain links TRBV19 to TRBJ2-1; the TCRdb call, TRBD1, lacks DNA for checking. The CDR3 length is 15 residues. CDR1 is LNHDA and CDR2 is SQIVND in the germline V gene (reference sequence). Here the CDR3 reads CASRVRGSQGNEQFF.

The chain combines TRBV27 with TRBJ2-1; with no DNA, the TCRdb D assignment of TRBD1 cannot be verified. Germline V gives CDR1 MNHEY, CDR2 SMNVEV (reference sequence). The CDR3 has 14 residues. CDR3 amino acids: CASSLEGGGNEQFF.

This chain links TRBV2 with TRBJ2-1. This CDR3 comprises 14 residues. Germline lookup yields CDR1 SNHLY and CDR2 FYNNEI. This chain's CDR3 is CASSEAEASNEQFF.

The J gene is TRBJ1-4, the V gene TRBV28; with no DNA, the TCRdb D assignment of TRBD1 cannot be verified. Germline V lookup: CDR1 MDHEN, CDR2 SYDVKM. This CDR3 has 14 amino acids. This chain's CDR3 is CASYPGQLNEKLFF.

The genes are TRBV11-2 and TRBJ1-3. Looked up from germline, CDR1 is SGHAT and CDR2 is FQNNGV. The CDR3 extends over 13 amino acids. This CDR3 reads CASSYLSGNTIYF.

The CDR3 spells CAISESLGRNSPLHF. This chain connects TRBV10-3 to TRBJ1-6. Germline V lookup: CDR1 ENHRY, CDR2 SYGVKD. This CDR3 region has 15 residues.